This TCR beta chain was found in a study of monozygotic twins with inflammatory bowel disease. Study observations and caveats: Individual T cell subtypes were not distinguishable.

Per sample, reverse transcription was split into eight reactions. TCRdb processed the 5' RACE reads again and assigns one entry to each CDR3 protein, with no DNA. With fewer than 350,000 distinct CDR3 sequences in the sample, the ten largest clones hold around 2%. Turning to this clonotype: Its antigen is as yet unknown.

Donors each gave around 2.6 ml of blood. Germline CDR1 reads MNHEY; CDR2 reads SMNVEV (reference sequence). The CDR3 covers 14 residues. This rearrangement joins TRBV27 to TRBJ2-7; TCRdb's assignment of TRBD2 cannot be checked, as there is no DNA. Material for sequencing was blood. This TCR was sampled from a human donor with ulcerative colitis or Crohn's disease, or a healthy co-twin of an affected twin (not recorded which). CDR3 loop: CASRLAGEAYEQYF.